Included here is one T cell receptor beta chain sequence, with context. Its cognate antigen is unknown. The data originate from a study of monozygotic twins with cystic fibrosis. Repertoires were generated with immunoSEQ multiplex PCR, while TCRdb's copy carries only in-frame clones and drops some. This table has about 25,000 clones, 90% appearing once. V gave up 1 base and J gave up 5 bases; unmatched junction bases: 12. The CDR3 extends over 19 amino acids. Germline CDR1 is SGDLS and CDR2 is YYNGEE. Findings and limits, study-wide: Median Simpson clonality of 0.0095 suggested naive T cells predominated. Shared CDR3 numbers were not associated with age, concordance or severity.

Input material: blood. This clonotype was sampled from a girl aged 2 to 10 with cystic fibrosis. This rearrangement joins TRBV9 to TRBJ2-3; 14 nucleotides agree with TRBD2. The CDR3: CASSVFPWETSGGGDTQYF. The CDR3 DNA is TGTGCCAGCAGCGTATTCCCCTGGGAGACTAGCGGGGGGGGAGATACGCAGTATTTT.